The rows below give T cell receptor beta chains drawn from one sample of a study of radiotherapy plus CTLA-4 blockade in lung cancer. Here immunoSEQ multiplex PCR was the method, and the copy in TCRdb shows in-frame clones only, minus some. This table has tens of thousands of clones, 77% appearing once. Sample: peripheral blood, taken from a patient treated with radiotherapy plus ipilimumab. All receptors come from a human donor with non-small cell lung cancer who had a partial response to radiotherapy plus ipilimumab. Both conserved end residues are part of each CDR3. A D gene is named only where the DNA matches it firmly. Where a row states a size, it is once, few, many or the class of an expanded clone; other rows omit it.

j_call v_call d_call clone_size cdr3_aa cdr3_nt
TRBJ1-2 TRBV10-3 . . CATTGVGGRDYGYTF TGTGCCACCACCGGGGTCGGGGGGCGAGACTATGGCTACACCTTC
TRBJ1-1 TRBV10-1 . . CASIEGAGATEAFF TGCGCCAGCATCGAAGGGGCGGGGGCCACTGAAGCTTTCTTT
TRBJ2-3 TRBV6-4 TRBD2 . CASSYSSGGDTQYF TGTGCCAGCAGTTATTCTAGCGGGGGTGATACGCAGTATTTT
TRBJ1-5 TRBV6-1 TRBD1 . CASSEAGGRSSNQPQHF TGTGCCAGCAGTGAAGCAGGGGGCAGGTCAAGCAATCAGCCCCAGCATTTT
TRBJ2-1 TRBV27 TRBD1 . CASRTRGQGDYNEQFF TGTGCCAGCAGGACCAGGGGGCAGGGGGATTACAATGAGCAGTTCTTC
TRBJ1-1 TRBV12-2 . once CASRLARGDTLPTEAFF TGTGCAAGTCGCTTAGCTAGAGGGGACACCCTTCCAACTGAAGCTTTCTTT
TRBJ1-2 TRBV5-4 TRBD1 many CASSSGQDYGYTF TGTGCCAGCAGCTCCGGACAGGACTATGGCTACACCTTC
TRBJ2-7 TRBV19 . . CASSTRGGFGSYEQYF TGTGCCAGTAGTACCCGTGGGGGGTTTGGGTCCTACGAGCAGTACTTC
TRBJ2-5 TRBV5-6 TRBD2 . CASSRTSGGEETQYF TGTGCCAGCAGCCGGACTAGCGGGGGGGAAGAGACCCAGTACTTC
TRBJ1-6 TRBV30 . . CASSGGSSYNSPLHF TGTGCCAGCAGCGGCGGGAGCTCCTATAATTCACCCCTCCACTTT
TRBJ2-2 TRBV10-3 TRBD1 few CAIREGTGAGELFF TGTGCCATCAGGGAGGGGACAGGGGCCGGGGAGCTGTTTTTT